Listed here are 19 T cell receptor beta chains from one sample, sequenced in a study of response to subunit inactivated influenza vaccine. TCRdb passed the RT-PCR reads through MiXCR, listing each CDR3 protein once. The table records 250,000 to 350,000 distinct CDR3 sequences, around 22% of them present only once. Specimen: PBMCs from blood, collected about 20 months after vaccination. These receptors originate from a man between 45 and 75 years old who received an inactivated influenza vaccine.

The chain carries TRBV29-1 and TRBJ2-7; D unclear. Germline CDR1 reads SQVTM; CDR2 reads ANQGSEA. V was cut by 5 bases and J by 3 bases, with 17 bases left in between. This CDR3 is 14 amino acids long. The CDR3 nucleotides read TGCAGCGTTTCAGTCACCCGGTCGAGCTACGAGCAGTACTTC. Its protein product is CSVSVTRSSYEQYF.

V gene TRBV5-5 combines with J gene TRBJ2-1; D is unclear. The CDR3 runs to 13 residues. V lost 3 bases and J lost 6, with 10 bases in between. CDR1 is SGHKS and CDR2 is YYEKEE in the germline V gene (reference sequence). The DNA of the CDR3 is TGTGCCAGCAGCTGGTATAGCCCCAATGAGCAGTTCTTC. It encodes CASSWYSPNEQFF. Variable domain in full (rest from reference TRBV5-5 and TRBJ2-1): DAGVTQSPTHLIKTRGQQVTLRCSPISGHKSVSWYQQVLGQGPQFIFQYYEKEERGRGNFPDRFSARQFPNYSSELNVNALLLGDSALYLCASSWYSPNEQFFGPGTRLTVL.

In this sample, this clonotype turned up many times. J is TRBJ2-5 and V is TRBV2; 9 nucleotides match TRBD1. This CDR3 has 15 residues. Per germline, CDR1 SNHLY and CDR2 FYNNEI. V was clipped by 4 bases and J by 0 bases; unmatched bases: 3. CDR3 protein: CASSGDRAYQETQYF. The CDR3 bases are TGTGCCAGCAGTGGGGACAGGGCCTACCAAGAGACCCAGTACTTC.

The chain combines TRBV6-4 with TRBJ2-3; D gene ambiguous. CDR1 MRHNA and CDR2 SNTAGT come from the germline V gene. With 5 bases removed from V and 1 base from J, the gap between germline ends came to 13 bases. CDR3 length: 15 residues. The CDR3 DNA reads as TGTGCCAGCAGTACCGGACCAGACGGCACAGATACGCAGTATTTT. Protein: CASSTGPDGTDTQYF.

This clonotype was observed many times. The chain has TRBV7-9 and TRBJ1-4; 8 nucleotides line up with TRBD1. With 5 bases clipped from V and 6 bases from J, the junction kept 5 bases outside the gene matches. The CDR3 length is 14 residues. Per the germline V gene, CDR1 is SEHNR and CDR2 is FQNEAQ (reference sequence). Written as DNA, the CDR3 is TGTGCCAGCAGCGACAGGGGCCTAGATGAAAAACTGTTTTTT. Its translation: CASSDRGLDEKLFF. The entire variable domain, with the rest obtained from reference TRBV7-9 and TRBJ1-4, is as follows: DTGVSQNPRHKITKRGQNVTFRCDPISEHNRLYWYRQTLGQGPEFLTYFQNEAQLEKSRLLSDRFSAERPKGSFSTLEIQRTEQGDSAMYLCASSDRGLDEKLFFGSGTQLSVL.

This clonotype has ten or more counts. The chain links TRBV12-3 or TRBV12-4 to TRBJ1-1, with TRBD1 matching 10 bases. The CDR3 is made up of 16 amino acids. J was trimmed by 1 base and V by 5 bases; bases with no gene match: 7. The CDR3 DNA is TGTGCCAGCAGTCCGAGGACAGGGGGGAAGAACACTGAAGCTTTCTTT. Residues: CASSPRTGGKNTEAFF.

This clonotype has a handful of counts. The V gene is TRBV20-1, the J gene TRBJ1-6, with 9 bases fitting TRBD1. The V and J ends lost 4 bases and 10 bases, in that order; junction bases with no gene match: 11. This CDR3 has 15 amino acids. Germline lookup yields CDR1 DFQATT and CDR2 SNEGSKA (reference sequence). The CDR3 spells CSAKSPGQGKSPLHF. The CDR3 DNA reads TGCAGTGCTAAAAGCCCGGGACAGGGAAAATCACCCCTCCACTTT.

The J gene is TRBJ2-2, the V gene TRBV6-2 or TRBV6-3; 10 positions agree with TRBD2. CDR3 length: 16 amino acids. Germline V lookup: CDR1 MNHEY, CDR2 SVGEGT. Losses at the gene ends were 6 bases for V and 0 bases for J; bases not matched to a gene: 4. CDR3 coding DNA: TGTGCCAGCAGCAGACTAGCGGGTGCGAACACCGGGGAGCTGTTTTTT. Encoded protein: CASSRLAGANTGELFF.

The rearrangement links TRBV6-1 to TRBJ1-4; D unclear. Trimming shortened V by 7 bases and J by 4 bases, and 16 bases separated the two germline ends. The germline V gene has CDR1 MNHNS and CDR2 SASEGT. The CDR3 is 15 amino acids. CDR3 DNA: TGTGCCAGCACCCGTACCCTGACTGGTAATGAAAAACTGTTTTTT. Its protein is CASTRTLTGNEKLFF.

The chain links TRBV29-1 to TRBJ1-5; 10 bases are shared with TRBD1. Per the germline V gene, CDR1 is SQVTM and CDR2 is ANQGSEA. The trim removed 8 bases at V and 0 bases at J, leaving 13 bases unmatched. The CDR3 is 17 residues long. DNA of the CDR3: TGCAGCATCCCCCGGGACAGGGGCGCCCTTAGCAATCAGCCCCAGCATTTT. Protein: CSIPRDRGALSNQPQHF.

The chain combines TRBV28 with TRBJ2-5; no clear D gene. CDR3 length equals 14 residues. The germline V gene encodes CDR1 MDHEN and CDR2 SYDVKM. Trimming shortened V by 1 base and J by 5 bases, and 11 bases separated the two germline ends. The CDR3 region has the DNA TGTGCCAGCAGTTTATTTGTCGGGTTGGAGACCCAGTACTTC. This encodes CASSLFVGLETQYF.

V usage is TRBV19 and J usage is TRBJ1-2; D unclear. The CDR3 length is 12 residues. In germline, CDR1 is LNHDA, CDR2 SQIVND (reference sequence). Deletions cut 7 bases from V and 5 bases from J, with 11 bases between. DNA of the CDR3: TGTGCCAGTAAGCGGGCAAAGTATGGCTACACCTTC. Protein: CASKRAKYGYTF.

The gene calls are TRBV20-1 and TRBJ1-1, with D uncertain. Deletions cut 3 bases from V and 1 base from J, with 9 bases between. The CDR3 has 13 residues. Germline CDR1 DFQATT, CDR2 SNEGSKA (reference sequence). For the CDR3, the DNA is TGCAGTGCTAGTCGATGGGAGAACACTGAAGCTTTCTTT. Its translation: CSASRWENTEAFF.

V usage is TRBV29-1 and J usage is TRBJ1-1, with 8 bases matching TRBD1. Germline V gene data show CDR1 as SQVTM and CDR2 as ANQGSEA. J gave up 0 bases and V 4 bases, and 4 bases lay outside the gene matches. CDR3 length equals 14 residues. In nucleotides, the CDR3 is TGCAGCGTTGTCACAGGGGGTTTGAACACTGAAGCTTTCTTT. It translates to CSVVTGGLNTEAFF. The variable domain in full, with the rest retrieved from reference TRBV29-1 and TRBJ1-1, is SAVISQKPSRDICQRGTSLTIQCQVDSQVTMMFWYRQQPGQSLTLIATANQGSEATYESGFVIDKFPISRPNLTFSTLTVSNMSPEDSSIYLCSVVTGGLNTEAFFGQGTRLTVV.

This clonotype was counted between two and nine times. The rearrangement joins TRBV12-3 or TRBV12-4 to TRBJ2-1, with 8 nucleotides matching TRBD1. This CDR3 comprises 15 residues. After removal of 5 bases from V and 7 bases from J, the junction contained 10 bases not matched to a gene. CDR3 coding DNA: TGTGCCAGCAGTCCGATACCGGGACAGGTAAATGAGCAGTTCTTC. Encoded protein: CASSPIPGQVNEQFF.

Ten or more counts support this clonotype. This chain joins TRBV11-2 and TRBJ1-1; 7 bases fit TRBD1. CDR1 SGHAT and CDR2 FQNNGV come from the germline V gene. V lost 1 base and J lost 0; bases outside the gene matches: 8. This CDR3 is 17 amino acids long. CDR3 nucleotides: TGTGCCAGCAGCTTAGGTGGGGACAGAAGGATGAACACTGAAGCTTTCTTT. Its protein is CASSLGGDRRMNTEAFF.

V is TRBV12-3 or TRBV12-4 and J is TRBJ2-7; 8 nucleotides line up with TRBD2. The CDR3 has 14 residues. Trimming cost V 6 bases and J 2 bases; bases outside gene matches: 6. For the CDR3, the DNA is TGTGCCAGCAGAGCTAGCGGGCACCCCTACGAGCAGTACTTC. This codes for CASRASGHPYEQYF.

This clonotype was recorded a few times. The chain carries TRBV2 and TRBJ1-2, with 7 bases lining up with TRBD1. V was clipped by 5 bases and J by 8 bases; unmatched bases: 11. Per the germline V gene, CDR1 is SNHLY and CDR2 is FYNNEI. CDR3 length: 14 amino acids. The CDR3 nucleotides read TGTGCCAGCAGTTTAACAGACAGGGTCGGGGGCTACACCTTC. Its protein is CASSLTDRVGGYTF.

There are a few counts of this clonotype. The V gene is TRBV20-1, the J gene TRBJ2-3; no reliable D call. V shed 5 bases and J shed 4 bases, with 7 bases lying between them. Germline lookup yields CDR1 DFQATT and CDR2 SNEGSKA (reference sequence). This CDR3 spans 11 amino acids. The CDR3 spells CSAGAADTQYF. In DNA, the CDR3 is TGCAGTGCTGGAGCCGCAGATACGCAGTATTTT.